Each of the 29 T cell receptor beta chains below was sequenced from the same sample in a study of PD-1 blockade in classical Hodgkin lymphoma. Described time point: cycle 4 day 1 (C4D1), after five to seven weeks of nivolumab. Every one of the patients relapsed after autologous stem cell transplantation (brentuximab vedotin exposure was variable). Measured with immunoSEQ multiplex PCR; TCRdb has only the in-frame clones, and not every one. The repertoire includes around 100,000 clones, 75% to 95% of them detected once, and around 2.9% sits in the top ten. The input for sequencing was peripheral blood mononuclear cells (PBMCs), taken before the fourth cycle of nivolumab. These receptors were collected from a human donor with classical Hodgkin lymphoma.

The V and J genes are TRBV15 and TRBJ2-3; D perhaps matches TRBD2 (6 bases). V lost 0 bases to trimming and J lost 4 bases, with 14 bases between them. CDR1 LNHNV and CDR2 YYDKDF come from the germline V gene (reference sequence). This CDR3 spans 16 amino acids. The CDR3 nucleotides read TGTGCCACCAGCAGAGATCTGGAGGAGGGAGCAGATACGCAGTATTTT. Translated: CATSRDLEEGADTQYF.

The chain uses TRBV7-7 and TRBJ2-1, with TRBD2 matching over 10 bases. The CDR3 is made up of 15 amino acids. In germline, CDR1 is SSHAT, CDR2 FNYEAQ (reference sequence). Germline trimming cut 4 bases from V and 9 bases from J; bases unmatched to any gene: 9. The CDR3 reads CASSSTSGTVSEQFF. The CDR3 DNA follows: TGTGCCAGCAGCTCTACTAGCGGGACCGTGAGTGAGCAGTTCTTC.

This clone was picked up a small number of times. The chain links TRBV28 to TRBJ2-7, with D perhaps TRBD2 (6 bases). V was cut by 8 bases and J by 6 bases, with 14 bases left in between. Germline V gene lookup returns CDR1 MDHEN and CDR2 SYDVKM. The CDR3 is 12 amino acids. The CDR3: CASCSGVLEQYF. The CDR3 nucleotides read TGTGCCAGCTGTTCGGGGGTGCTCGAGCAGTACTTC.

This rearrangement joins TRBV7-9 to TRBJ2-5; D might be TRBD2 (6 bases). Germline V gives CDR1 SEHNR, CDR2 FQNEAQ (reference sequence). The CDR3 is 14 residues long. V lost 4 bases to trimming and J lost 5 bases, with 14 bases between them. The CDR3 sequence: CASSSGDSRETQYF. The CDR3 DNA is TGTGCCAGCAGCTCTGGGGACTCCAGGGAGACCCAGTACTTC.

The rearrangement joins TRBV18 to TRBJ1-2; possibly TRBD1 for D (6 bases). Trimming took off 1 base at V and 6 bases at J, with 15 bases between the two ends. The CDR3 totals 15 residues. Germline CDR1 and CDR2: KGHSH and LQKENI. The CDR3 loop is CASSPRSQGTNGYTF. In DNA, the CDR3 is TGTGCCAGCTCACCACGGTCGCAGGGGACGAATGGCTACACCTTC.

The genes are TRBV6-5 and TRBJ1-5, with 7 bases lining up with TRBD1. Germline assignment: CDR1 MNHEY and CDR2 SVGAGI. The CDR3 totals 15 residues. V dropped 6 bases and J dropped 2; count of bases not matched to a gene: 7. CDR3 nucleotides: TGTGCCAGCAGCCCAGGGGGGGATGGCAATCAGCCCCAGCATTTT. It codes for CASSPGGDGNQPQHF.

The chain uses TRBV9 and TRBJ2-3, with D perhaps TRBD1 (6 bases). There are 15 residues in the CDR3. Between the trimmed V and J ends, which lost 4 bases and 0 bases, there was a span of 12 bases. From germline, CDR1 is SGDLS and CDR2 YYNGEE. This CDR3 reads CASSQGRPSTDTQYF. CDR3 in DNA: TGTGCCAGCAGCCAGGGGAGACCTAGCACAGATACGCAGTATTTT.

This chain links TRBV9 with TRBJ2-4, with D perhaps assigned TRBD1 or TRBD2 (5 bases each). Germline CDR1 is SGDLS and CDR2 is YYNGEE. Trimming took off 0 bases at V and 7 bases at J, with 14 bases between the two ends. CDR3 size: 15 residues. CDR3 protein: CASSVGAGWDNIQYF. CDR3 sequence (DNA): TGTGCCAGCAGCGTAGGGGCAGGGTGGGACAACATTCAGTACTTC.

This chain uses TRBV4-1 with TRBJ2-5, with D maybe TRBD2 (7 bases). The germline V gene encodes CDR1 MGHRA and CDR2 YSYEKL. V lost 0 bases to trimming and J lost 4 bases, with 15 bases between them. CDR3 length: 16 amino acids. The CDR3 reads CASSQEGGGGLETQYF. DNA for the CDR3: TGCGCCAGCAGCCAAGAAGGGGGGGGCGGGTTAGAGACCCAGTACTTC.

This chain links TRBV9 with TRBJ2-7; D is undetermined. CDR1 is SGDLS, CDR2 YYNGEE, per germline. This CDR3 has 13 amino acids. V shed 2 bases and J shed 7 bases, with 13 bases lying between them. The CDR3 DNA reads TGTGCCAGCAGCGTCGGTTGGGAAGGGGAGCAGTACTTC. Protein sequence: CASSVGWEGEQYF.

The chain joins TRBV4-3 to TRBJ1-1, with a tentative D call TRBD1 (6 bases). V dropped 1 base and J dropped 3 bases, with 12 bases sitting between them. Germline assignment: CDR1 LGHNA and CDR2 YSLEER. The CDR3 loop spans 15 amino acids. For the CDR3, the DNA is TGCGCCAGCAGCCAAGTACAGGACAGTTACACTGAAGCTTTCTTT. It translates to CASSQVQDSYTEAFF.

Notes on this clone: At one end, the junction sequence differs from germline, possibly due to a read error. The chain recombines TRBV5-6 with TRBJ2-5, with 8 bases lining up with TRBD1. Germline lookup yields CDR1 SGHDT and CDR2 YYEEEE. This CDR3 has 17 residues. Here the CDR3 DNA reads TGTGCCAGCAGTTTGGGGGGTAGGACAGGGTATGGAGAGACCCAGTACTTC. This codes for CASSLGGRTGYGETQYF.

To note about this clone: Other DNA sequences of this sample code for an identical CDR3. V and J are TRBV7-7 and TRBJ2-3; D call uncertain. CDR3 size: 13 residues. Trimming shortened V by 2 bases and J by 3 bases, and 6 bases separated the two germline ends. CDR1 is SSHAT, CDR2 FNYEAQ, per germline (reference sequence). The CDR3 region has the DNA TGTGCCAGCAGCTTATTACAGACAGATACGCAGTATTTT. This encodes CASSLLQTDTQYF.

CDR3 DNA sequence: TGTGCCAGCAGCCAACAGGGAGGCGGGAACACTGAAGCTTTCTTT. Its protein is CASSQQGGGNTEAFF. The genes are TRBV6-6 and TRBJ1-1; D is possibly TRBD1 (6 bases). V was trimmed by 6 bases and J by 1 base, leaving 15 bases between them. The CDR3 is made up of 15 amino acids. Germline lookup yields CDR1 MNHNY and CDR2 SVGAGI (reference sequence).

The gene calls are TRBV7-9 and TRBJ2-2; TRBD1 agrees at 7 bases. The CDR3 runs 17 residues. From germline, CDR1 is SEHNR and CDR2 FQNEAQ (reference sequence). Trimming cost V 4 bases and J 4 bases; bases outside gene matches: 12. CDR3 residues: CASSSTNKGAITGELFF. CDR3 DNA sequence: TGTGCCAGCAGCTCAACGAATAAGGGGGCTATCACCGGGGAGCTGTTTTTT.

This rearrangement joins TRBV10-3 to TRBJ1-2, with D maybe TRBD1 (5 bases). The CDR3 is made up of 15 amino acids. The V end lost 6 bases, the J end lost 3 bases, and 17 bases lay between the germline ends. CDR1 is ENHRY, CDR2 SYGVKD, per germline. CDR3 region: CAISDPGLTYYGYTF. Written as DNA, the CDR3 is TGTGCCATCAGCGATCCGGGACTAACTTACTATGGCTACACCTTC.

The chain has TRBV5-1 and TRBJ2-7; TRBD2 might be the D (5 bases). The CDR3 is made up of 14 amino acids. CDR1 is SGHRS, CDR2 YFSETQ, per germline. The V gene lost 4 bases and the J gene lost 3 bases, with 14 bases spanning the gap. This CDR3 reads CASSPGPEGYEQYF. In DNA form, the CDR3 reads TGCGCCAGCAGCCCGGGCCCTGAGGGCTACGAGCAGTACTTC.

This chain connects TRBV14 to TRBJ1-2, with D perhaps matching TRBD1 (6 bases). CDR1 and CDR2 (germline): SGHDN, FVKESK. Trimming removed 0 bases at V and 1 base at J, with 18 bases between. CDR3 length equals 18 residues. This CDR3 is CASSQDIGGPVLNYGYTF. The DNA for the CDR3 is TGTGCCAGCAGCCAAGATATCGGGGGCCCCGTGCTTAACTATGGCTACACCTTC.

This clone was recorded once. The chain combines TRBV21-1 with TRBJ1-1. TRBV21-1 is listed as a pseudogene. The CDR3 loop spans 14 amino acids. The CDR3 sequence: CASSKRGETPLAFF. For the CDR3, the DNA is TGTGCCAGCAGCAAACGTGGGGAGACTCCTCTAGCTTTCTTT.

V and J are TRBV11-2 and TRBJ2-7; unclear D gene. The CDR3 has 10 amino acids. Per the germline V gene, CDR1 is SGHAT and CDR2 is FQNNGV. The V and J ends lost 7 bases and 9 bases respectively, with 10 bases between them. The DNA for the CDR3 is TGTGCCAGCATCCCACAGCGGCAGTACTTC. Translated, it gives CASIPQRQYF.

This clone has a single count. V usage is TRBV6-9 and J usage is TRBJ2-7; the D is unclear. The CDR3 has 12 amino acids. Germline V gene data show CDR1 as MNHGY and CDR2 as SVAAGI. V was pared by 6 bases and J by 5 bases, with 11 bases between. The CDR3 DNA reads TGTGCCAGCAGCCCCGACGGAAACGAGCAGTACTTC. Translating it yields CASSPDGNEQYF.

This clone was seen a handful of times. The chain couples TRBV7-9 to TRBJ2-2; TRBD2 is a possible D gene (5 bases). CDR3 length: 15 amino acids. Trimming removed 1 base from V and 7 bases from J, with 13 bases in between. Germline V gene lookup returns CDR1 SEHNR and CDR2 FQNEAQ (reference sequence). Written as DNA, the CDR3 is TGTGCCAGCAGCTTAGAAATTGGGGAGAACGGGGAGCTGTTTTTT. Its protein is CASSLEIGENGELFF.

The chain links TRBV30 to TRBJ2-2; D uncertain. V lost 1 base, J lost 1 base, and 4 bases lay in between. The CDR3 length is 13 residues. Germline V lookup: CDR1 GTSNPN, CDR2 SVGIG (reference sequence). CDR3 in amino acids: CAWSGLNTGELFF. The CDR3 nucleotides are TGTGCCTGGAGTGGTCTGAACACCGGGGAGCTGTTTTTT.

The gene calls are TRBV19 and TRBJ2-3; perhaps D is TRBD1 or TRBD2 (5 bases each). This CDR3 is 11 amino acids long. With 6 bases removed from V and 4 bases from J, the gap between germline ends came to 5 bases. The germline V gene encodes CDR1 LNHDA and CDR2 SQIVND (reference sequence). The CDR3 spells CASRGADTQYF. In DNA form, the CDR3 reads TGTGCCAGTAGGGGGGCAGATACGCAGTATTTT.

V and J are TRBV19 and TRBJ1-1, with a tentative D call TRBD1 (5 bases). The CDR3 covers 11 residues. The V end lost 9 bases, the J end lost 3 bases, and 8 bases lay between the germline ends. Per the germline V gene, CDR1 is LNHDA and CDR2 is SQIVND (reference sequence). The CDR3 sequence: CASRVDTEAFF. CDR3 DNA: TGTGCCAGCAGGGTTGACACTGAAGCTTTCTTT.

The chain couples TRBV11-2 to TRBJ1-1, with 9 bases lining up with TRBD1. With V trimmed by 0 bases and J by 4 bases, 3 bases remained unmatched. Germline V gene sequence: CDR1 SGHAT, CDR2 FQNNGV. The CDR3 has 15 residues. CDR3 in amino acids: CASSLDGQGSTEAFF. CDR3 nucleotides: TGTGCCAGCAGCTTAGATGGACAGGGGAGCACTGAAGCTTTCTTT. Filled out from reference TRBV11-2 and TRBJ1-1, the complete variable domain reads EAGVAQSPRYKIIEKRQSVAFWCNPISGHATLYWYQQILGQGPKLLIQFQNNGVVDDSQLPKDRFSAERLKGVDSTLKIQPAKLEDSAVYLCASSLDGQGSTEAFFGQGTRLTVV.

The CDR3 is CASSPAGGYGYTF. Here the CDR3 DNA reads TGTGCCAGCAGCCCCGCAGGGGGTTACGGCTACACCTTC. The J gene is TRBJ1-2, the V gene TRBV7-9, with TRBD1 identical over 7 bases. This CDR3 region has 13 residues. Germline values: CDR1 SEHNR, CDR2 FQNEAQ (reference sequence). J gave up 8 bases and V 5 bases, and 8 bases lay outside the gene matches.

J is TRBJ2-2 and V is TRBV11-2; TRBD1 is a possible D gene (6 bases). The germline V and J ends were trimmed by 5 bases and 1 base, with 8 bases remaining between them. Germline CDR1 and CDR2: SGHAT and FQNNGV. This CDR3 spans 14 amino acids. CDR3: CASSQGLNTGELFF. The CDR3 bases are TGTGCCAGCAGCCAGGGGCTGAACACCGGGGAGCTGTTTTTT. Together with reference TRBV11-2 and TRBJ2-2, the CDR3 gives the full variable domain: EAGVAQSPRYKIIEKRQSVAFWCNPISGHATLYWYQQILGQGPKLLIQFQNNGVVDDSQLPKDRFSAERLKGVDSTLKIQPAKLEDSAVYLCASSQGLNTGELFFGEGSRLTVL.

The chain combines TRBV30 with TRBJ1-5; D gene uncertain. Looked up from germline, CDR1 is GTSNPN and CDR2 is SVGIG (reference sequence). The ends were cut back, 2 bases at V and 0 bases at J, with 11 bases in the middle. This CDR3 has 15 amino acids. The CDR3 loop is CAWSTGPNSNQPQHF. DNA for the CDR3: TGTGCCTGGAGTACCGGACCCAATAGCAATCAGCCCCAGCATTTT.